This TCR beta chain originates from a study of blood T cell repertoires in COVID-19. In the study overall: Specimens from acute and convalescent COVID-19 originated in the United States, Italy and Spain. T cells, B-cell-depleted T cells, or PBMCs supplied cDNA or gDNA.

Germline CDR1 SGHAT, CDR2 FQNNGV. With 2 bases removed from V and 7 bases from J, the gap between germline ends came to 2 bases. The CDR3 is made up of 11 amino acids. Seattle enrolled patients during active infection and tracked them longitudinally. Authors' processing steps: Amplification of reference gene primers provided the estimated nucleated cell counts. TCRdb's table, derived via immunoSEQ multiplex PCR, lists solely in-frame clones and lacks some. V and J calls and clone size come straight from that table; D and trimming were deduced from the DNA. The sample shows approximately 320,000 clones, under 90% of them seen only once.

This TCR was sampled from a woman aged 25 to 39 with COVID-19, enrolled during active disease. The rearrangement joins TRBV11-2 to TRBJ2-2; no clear D. Sample: peripheral blood. CDR3 bases: TGTGCCAGCAGCTTACACGGGGAGCTGTTTTTT. Translation gives CASSLHGELFF.